The 25 T cell receptor beta chains below come from one sample, sequenced in a study of Ad26.COV2.S vaccination and SARS-CoV-2 variants. Treatment in this sample: 15 to 20 received Ad26.COV2.S at low or high dose, single or two shots; roughly five received placebo; per-sample allocation not given. The samples were gathered on day 63 after the first injection of vaccine or placebo. The repertoire was sequenced with immunoSEQ multiplex PCR; TCRdb's copy has only in-frame clones and lacks some. The table has fewer than 800,000 clones, about 90% seen once. The source material was peripheral blood, sampled in a trial of Ad26.COV2.S vaccine versus placebo. These receptors were taken from a person aged 18 to 65 who received the Ad26.COV2.S COVID-19 vaccine or a placebo.

The chain recombines TRBV5-4 with TRBJ2-1; D might be TRBD2 (7 bases). Germline V gene data show CDR1 as SGHNT and CDR2 as YYREEE (reference sequence). CDR3 length equals 16 residues. V lost 4 bases to trimming and J lost 4 bases, with 18 bases between them. The CDR3 DNA follows: TGTGCCAGCAGCCTTGGGGGGGCTAGCGGATACAATGAGCAGTTCTTC. Translating it yields CASSLGGASGYNEQFF.

The V call is TRBV6-2 or TRBV6-3, the J call TRBJ1-1; D call uncertain. The V end was cut by 5 bases, the J end by 0 bases, with 10 bases between. The CDR3 loop spans 14 amino acids. CDR1 and CDR2 from the germline V gene are MNHEY and SVGEGT. CDR3 DNA: TGTGCCAGCAGTGGGGAGGGAGTGAACACTGAAGCTTTCTTT. It yields the protein CASSGEGVNTEAFF.

The chain links TRBV14 to TRBJ1-2, with D unclear. Germline assignment: CDR1 SGHDN and CDR2 FVKESK. Trimming took 3 bases from V and 8 from J, leaving 10 bases between them. This CDR3 comprises 12 residues. The CDR3 bases are TGTGCCAGCAGCCAGAGTGAATCGGGCTACACCTTC. Translated: CASSQSESGYTF.

The chain recombines TRBV9 with TRBJ1-5; perhaps TRBD1 as D (5 bases). The length of the CDR3 is 17 residues. V gave up 3 bases and J gave up 0 bases, with 16 bases separating them. Germline V lookup: CDR1 SGDLS, CDR2 YYNGEE. The chain's CDR3 is CASSARGGVISNQPQHF. In DNA, the CDR3 is TGTGCCAGCAGCGCAAGGGGAGGGGTCATTAGCAATCAGCCCCAGCATTTT.

Comments on this clone: Other DNA sequences in the same sample also yield this CDR3. The rearrangement joins TRBV30 to TRBJ1-1, with unresolved D. V was trimmed by 2 bases and J by 1 base, leaving 8 bases between them. This CDR3 is 13 amino acids long. The germline CDR1 and CDR2 sequences are GTSNPN and SVGIG (reference sequence). CDR3 coding DNA: TGTGCCTGGAGTATGGGGAGGAACACTGAAGCTTTCTTT. This sequence encodes CAWSMGRNTEAFF.

This chain joins TRBV5-4 and TRBJ2-1; D gene ambiguous. The ends were cut back, 0 bases at V and 1 base at J, with 8 bases in the middle. Per the germline V gene, CDR1 is SGHNT and CDR2 is YYREEE (reference sequence). The CDR3 runs to 15 residues. CDR3 residues: CASSLVLPSYNEQFF. The CDR3 nucleotides read TGTGCCAGCAGCTTGGTACTGCCGTCCTACAATGAGCAGTTCTTC.

The gene calls are TRBV29-1 and TRBJ2-5; no definite D call. The CDR3 sequence is 12 residues long. CDR1 SQVTM and CDR2 ANQGSEA come from the germline V gene. Trimming stripped 4 bases from V and 2 bases from J, with 8 bases between. The CDR3 DNA reads as TGCAGCGTTGGAAGCCCACAAGAGACCCAGTACTTC. The encoded protein is CSVGSPQETQYF.

This sequence joins TRBV14 and TRBJ1-3; D not resolved. V was shortened by 3 bases and J by 1 base, with 10 bases between the two germline ends. The CDR3 loop spans 15 amino acids. CDR1 is SGHDN, CDR2 FVKESK, per germline. CDR3 sequence (DNA): TGTGCCAGCAGCCAGAGACTGGGTTCTGGAAACACCATATATTTT. This codes for CASSQRLGSGNTIYF.

V usage is TRBV5-6 and J usage is TRBJ1-4; no clear D gene. The V gene lost 4 bases and the J gene lost 0 bases, with 10 bases spanning the gap. Germline CDR1 and CDR2: SGHDT and YYEEEE. The CDR3 sequence is 15 residues long. CDR3 nucleotide sequence: TGTGCCAGCAGCCTGGACGGGACAACTAATGAAAAACTGTTTTTT. It yields the protein CASSLDGTTNEKLFF.

V is TRBV6-6 and J is TRBJ2-1, with D possibly being TRBD2 (5 bases). The ends were cut back, 2 bases at V and 7 bases at J, with 12 bases in the middle. Germline values: CDR1 MNHNY, CDR2 SVGAGI (reference sequence). The length of the CDR3 is 14 residues. As DNA, the CDR3 is TGTGCCAGCAGTTACCGCCTAGCTGGGAATGAGCAGTTCTTC. This encodes CASSYRLAGNEQFF.

The rearrangement joins TRBV7-9 to TRBJ1-1; 7 bases fit TRBD1. The V gene's germline CDR1 is SEHNR and CDR2 FQNEAQ (reference sequence). With 2 bases clipped from V and 2 bases from J, the junction kept 2 bases outside the gene matches. This CDR3 spans 14 amino acids. CDR3 coding DNA: TGTGCCAGCAGCTTAAGACAGGGCAACACTGAAGCTTTCTTT. Amino acid sequence: CASSLRQGNTEAFF.

This chain joins TRBV10-3 and TRBJ2-2; TRBD1 agrees at 7 bases. The CDR3 has 13 amino acids. In germline, CDR1 is ENHRY, CDR2 SYGVKD. With 7 bases clipped from V and 6 bases from J, the junction kept 5 bases outside the gene matches. CDR3 nucleotides: TGTGCCATCATCGACAGGGTCCCCGGGGAGCTGTTTTTT. Its protein is CAIIDRVPGELFF.

In nucleotides, the CDR3 is TGTGCCAGCAGTGAATATGGCAGCTCCTACGAGCAGTACTTC. Translation: CASSEYGSSYEQYF. The chain joins TRBV25-1 to TRBJ2-7; D gene ambiguous. The CDR3 length is 14 residues. V was pared by 0 bases and J by 0 bases, with 6 bases between. CDR1 is MGHDK and CDR2 is SYGVNS in the germline V gene.

The chain employs TRBV30 and TRBJ1-6; D is ambiguous. The CDR3 is 12 residues long. V shed 0 bases and J shed 7 bases, with 4 bases lying between them. Germline CDR1 is GTSNPN and CDR2 is SVGIG (reference sequence). This CDR3 reads CAWSVLNSPLHF. The DNA for the CDR3 is TGTGCCTGGAGTGTACTAAATTCACCCCTCCACTTT.

The CDR3 region has the DNA TGTGCCATCAAGCGGGAGGGATTCTACAATGAGCAGTTCTTC. This translates into CAIKREGFYNEQFF. The chain couples TRBV10-3 to TRBJ2-1, with TRBD2 identical over 10 bases. Looked up from germline, CDR1 is ENHRY and CDR2 is SYGVKD. The ends lost 7 bases at V and 3 bases at J; junction bases unmatched: 3. The CDR3 spans 14 residues.

This chain connects TRBV7-6 to TRBJ1-2; 7 nucleotides align to TRBD1. Germline loops: CDR1 SGHVS, CDR2 FNYEAQ. The CDR3 consists of 15 residues. J lost 0 bases, V lost 5 bases, and 6 bases had no gene match. CDR3 sequence: CASSPGQASNYGYTF. In nucleotides, the CDR3 is TGTGCCAGCAGCCCTGGACAGGCCTCTAACTATGGCTACACCTTC.

The rearrangement links TRBV14 to TRBJ2-3; possibly TRBD1 or TRBD2 for D (6 bases each). Germline V gene lookup returns CDR1 SGHDN and CDR2 FVKESK. V lost 6 bases and J lost 8, with 24 bases in between. The length of the CDR3 is 16 residues. CDR3 protein: CASSRRGLGGPGTQYF. CDR3 DNA sequence: TGTGCCAGCAGTCGGCGGGGCCTCGGGGGCCCCGGTACGCAGTATTTT.

V is TRBV5-4 and J is TRBJ2-1; D possibly corresponds to TRBD2 (7 bases). The CDR3 covers 17 residues. The germline V and J ends were trimmed by 6 bases and 4 bases, with 23 bases remaining between them. Germline lookup yields CDR1 SGHNT and CDR2 YYREEE (reference sequence). The CDR3 region is CASTEGRGGPSYNEQFF. CDR3 DNA: TGTGCCAGCACCGAGGGGCGCGGGGGCCCTTCGTACAATGAGCAGTTCTTC.

The chain has TRBV24-1 and TRBJ2-1; TRBD2 might be the D (6 bases). This CDR3 is built from 13 residues. In germline, CDR1 is KGHDR, CDR2 SFDVKD. With 8 bases removed from V and 6 bases from J, the gap between germline ends came to 13 bases. The CDR3: CATTIGTSNEQFF. Written as DNA, the CDR3 is TGTGCCACCACAATCGGGACTTCCAATGAGCAGTTCTTC.

This rearrangement joins TRBV30 to TRBJ2-7, with D uncertain. The CDR3 consists of 12 residues. Germline loops: CDR1 GTSNPN, CDR2 SVGIG (reference sequence). Trimming left V 0 bases short and J 2 bases short, with 5 bases between. The CDR3 spells CAWSVTTYEQYF. CDR3 DNA: TGTGCCTGGAGTGTGACCACCTACGAGCAGTACTTC.

The rearrangement links TRBV30 to TRBJ1-4; D gene uncertain. With 3 bases removed from V and 3 bases from J, the gap between germline ends came to 5 bases. Looked up from germline, CDR1 is GTSNPN and CDR2 is SVGIG (reference sequence). This CDR3 comprises 12 residues. The CDR3 DNA is TGTGCCTGGAGAGGCCCTAATGAAAAACTGTTTTTT. Translation: CAWRGPNEKLFF.

V is TRBV5-6 and J is TRBJ1-3; D is perhaps TRBD1 (6 bases). Germline V gene data show CDR1 as SGHDT and CDR2 as YYEEEE. V was trimmed by 1 base and J by 2 bases, leaving 16 bases between them. The length of the CDR3 is 17 residues. CDR3 DNA: TGTGCCAGCAGCTTGCCCGTGAGGGGGGGTGCTGGAAACACCATATATTTT. It encodes CASSLPVRGGAGNTIYF.

The V and J genes are TRBV12-5 and TRBJ2-1, with 11 bases that match TRBD2. V lost 7 bases, J lost 8 bases, and 10 bases stayed unmatched. The germline V gene encodes CDR1 LGHNT and CDR2 FRNRAP. The CDR3 spans 15 residues. The CDR3 DNA sequence: TGTGCTAGTGTGTGGACTAGCGGGCCTCTGGATGAGCAGTTCTTC. This translates into CASVWTSGPLDEQFF.

This clone has just one count. This chain joins TRBV5-1 and TRBJ2-2, with a possible D match to TRBD1 (6 bases). Per the germline V gene, CDR1 is SGHRS and CDR2 is YFSETQ. Between the trimmed V and J ends, which lost 5 bases and 0 bases, there was a span of 14 bases. The CDR3 sequence is 16 residues long. The CDR3 protein is CASRLGHRANTGELFF. In DNA form, the CDR3 reads TGCGCCAGCAGGTTAGGGCACAGGGCGAACACCGGGGAGCTGTTTTTT.

The chain uses TRBV2 and TRBJ2-7; TRBD2 agrees at 9 bases. The junction had 6 bases not matched to a gene; V was cut back by 2 bases and J by 1 base. The CDR3 runs to 16 residues. CDR1 and CDR2 (germline): SNHLY, FYNNEI. CDR3 sequence: CASSELPAGGSYEQYF. CDR3 nucleotides: TGTGCCAGCAGTGAACTTCCGGCGGGGGGGTCCTACGAGCAGTACTTC. Full variable domain (missing parts from reference TRBV2 and TRBJ2-7): EPEVTQTPSHQVTQMGQEVILRCVPISNHLYFYWYRQILGQKVEFLVSFYNNEISEKSEIFDDQFSVERPDGSNFTLKIRSTKLEDSAMYFCASSELPAGGSYEQYFGPGTRLTVT.